This paragraph covers one T cell receptor beta chain sequence. This record comes from a study of blood T cell repertoires in COVID-19. Participants were aged roughly 18 to 100 years from approximately 25 US areas. Each participant's cohort was designated according to participant-reported clinical history. Symptom resolution, clearance, or two negative PCRs marked the recovered donors of Cohort 3. Generated by immunoSEQ multiplex PCR, the TCRdb table keeps only in-frame clones and is missing some. Of about 470,000 clones listed, roughly 90% are singletons. This clonotype originated in a woman between 18 and 29 years old who had recovered from COVID-19. What was sequenced was PBMCs or T cells enriched from blood (not recorded which).

CDR3 loop: CASSVGPRGPGETQYF. CDR3 nucleotide sequence: TGTGCCAGCAGCGTAGGACCCAGGGGGCCGGGAGAGACCCAGTACTTC. The chain links TRBV9 to TRBJ2-5; 8 positions agree with TRBD1. This CDR3 spans 16 amino acids. CDR1 is SGDLS and CDR2 is YYNGEE in the germline V gene. V lost 0 bases and J lost 4; bases outside the gene matches: 8. Complete variable domain (other parts from reference TRBV9 and TRBJ2-5): DSGVTQTPKHLITATGQRVTLRCSPRSGDLSVYWYQQSLDQGLQFLIQYYNGEERAKGNILERFSAQQFPDLHSELNLSSLELGDSALYFCASSVGPRGPGETQYFGPGTRLLVL.